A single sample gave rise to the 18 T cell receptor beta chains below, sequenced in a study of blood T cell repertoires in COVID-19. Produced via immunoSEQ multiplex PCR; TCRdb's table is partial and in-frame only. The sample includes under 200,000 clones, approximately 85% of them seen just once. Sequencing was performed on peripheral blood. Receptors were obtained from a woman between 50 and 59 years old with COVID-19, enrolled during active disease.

The CDR3 reads CASSPQGTEISYGYTF. In DNA, the CDR3 is TGTGCCAGCAGCCCCCAAGGGACAGAAATTAGCTATGGCTACACCTTC. The V call is TRBV3-1 (or the pseudogene TRBV3-2), the J call TRBJ1-2; 7 bases match TRBD1. This CDR3 comprises 16 residues. Trimming cost V 4 bases and J 4 bases; bases outside gene matches: 12. Per germline, CDR1 LGHDT and CDR2 YNNKEL (reference sequence).

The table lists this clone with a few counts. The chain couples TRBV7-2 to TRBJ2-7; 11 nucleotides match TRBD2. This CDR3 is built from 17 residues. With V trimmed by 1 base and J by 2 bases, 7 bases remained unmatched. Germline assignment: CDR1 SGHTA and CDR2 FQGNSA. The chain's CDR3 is CASSLDASGGLAYEQYF. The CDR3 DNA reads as TGTGCCAGCAGCTTAGATGCTAGCGGGGGGTTGGCCTACGAGCAGTACTTC.

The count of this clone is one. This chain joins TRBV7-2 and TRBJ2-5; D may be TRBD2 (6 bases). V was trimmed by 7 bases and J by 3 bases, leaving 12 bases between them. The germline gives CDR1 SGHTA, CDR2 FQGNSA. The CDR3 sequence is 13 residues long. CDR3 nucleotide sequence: TGTGCCAGCAACCGGTGGGGGGAAGAGACCCAGTACTTC. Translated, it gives CASNRWGEETQYF.

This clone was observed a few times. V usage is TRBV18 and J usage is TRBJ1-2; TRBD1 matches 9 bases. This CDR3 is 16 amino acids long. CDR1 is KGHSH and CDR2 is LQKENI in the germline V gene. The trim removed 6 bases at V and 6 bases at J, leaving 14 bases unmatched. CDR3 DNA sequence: TGTGCCAGCTCGACTCGGACAGGGGTGAGGTCGAATGGCTACACCTTC. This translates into CASSTRTGVRSNGYTF.

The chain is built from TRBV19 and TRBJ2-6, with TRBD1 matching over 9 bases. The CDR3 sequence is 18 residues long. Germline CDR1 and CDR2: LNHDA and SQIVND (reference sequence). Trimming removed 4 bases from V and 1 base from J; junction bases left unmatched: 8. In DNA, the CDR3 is TGTGCCAGTAGTAGGACAGGGGTCACCGCTTCTGGGGCCAACGTCCTGACTTTC. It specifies CASSRTGVTASGANVLTF.

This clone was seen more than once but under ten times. CDR3 DNA sequence: TGTGCCAGCAGTGGTGAGTTTCCCTCCTACGAGCAGTACTTC. Translated: CASSGEFPSYEQYF. The chain couples TRBV2 to TRBJ2-7; D ambiguous. V shed 4 bases and J shed 0 bases, with 10 bases lying between them. The germline gives CDR1 SNHLY, CDR2 FYNNEI. This CDR3 region has 14 residues.

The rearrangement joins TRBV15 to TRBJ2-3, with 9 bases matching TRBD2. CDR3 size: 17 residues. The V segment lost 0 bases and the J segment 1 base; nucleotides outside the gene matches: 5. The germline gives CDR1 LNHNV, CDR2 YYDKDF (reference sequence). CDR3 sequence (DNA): TGTGCCACCAGCAGAGATAGCGGGGGAGTACGCACAGATACGCAGTATTTT. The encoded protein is CATSRDSGGVRTDTQYF.

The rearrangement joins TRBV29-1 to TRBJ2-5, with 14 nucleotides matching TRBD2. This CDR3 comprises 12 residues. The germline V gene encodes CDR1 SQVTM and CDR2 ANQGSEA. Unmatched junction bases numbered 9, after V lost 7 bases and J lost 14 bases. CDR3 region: CSARGTSGGSYF. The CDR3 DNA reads TGCAGCGCAAGAGGGACTAGCGGGGGTTCATACTTC.

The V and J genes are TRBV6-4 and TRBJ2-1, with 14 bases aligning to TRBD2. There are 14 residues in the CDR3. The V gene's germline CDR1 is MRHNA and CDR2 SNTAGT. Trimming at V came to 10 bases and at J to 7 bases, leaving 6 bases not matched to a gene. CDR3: CATQTSGGANEQFF. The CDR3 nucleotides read TGTGCCACCCAGACTAGCGGGGGGGCAAATGAGCAGTTCTTC.

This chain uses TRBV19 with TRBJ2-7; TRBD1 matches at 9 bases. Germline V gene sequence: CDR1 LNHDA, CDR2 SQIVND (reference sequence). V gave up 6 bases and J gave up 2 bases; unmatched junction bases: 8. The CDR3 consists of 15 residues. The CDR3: CASSTGQGIAYEQYF. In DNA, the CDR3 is TGTGCCAGTAGCACTGGACAGGGGATCGCCTACGAGCAGTACTTC.

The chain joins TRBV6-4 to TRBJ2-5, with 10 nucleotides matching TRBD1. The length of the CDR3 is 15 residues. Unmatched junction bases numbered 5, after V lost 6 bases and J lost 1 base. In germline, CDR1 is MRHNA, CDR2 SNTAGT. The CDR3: CASSEGTGVQETQYF. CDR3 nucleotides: TGTGCCAGCAGCGAGGGGACAGGGGTCCAAGAGACCCAGTACTTC.

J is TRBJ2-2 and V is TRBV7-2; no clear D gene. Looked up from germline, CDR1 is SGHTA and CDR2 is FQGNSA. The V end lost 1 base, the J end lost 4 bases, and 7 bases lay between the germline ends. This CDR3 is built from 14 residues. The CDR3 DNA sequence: TGTGCCAGCAGCTTAGACTACCTCACCGGGGAGCTGTTTTTT. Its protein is CASSLDYLTGELFF.

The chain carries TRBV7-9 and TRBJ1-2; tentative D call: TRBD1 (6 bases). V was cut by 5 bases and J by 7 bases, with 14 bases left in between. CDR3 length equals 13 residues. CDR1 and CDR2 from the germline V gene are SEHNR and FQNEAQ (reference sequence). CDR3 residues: CASSHRVAAGYTF. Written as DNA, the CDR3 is TGTGCCAGCAGCCACAGGGTCGCGGCTGGCTACACCTTC. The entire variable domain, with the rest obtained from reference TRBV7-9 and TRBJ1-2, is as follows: DTGVSQNPRHKITKRGQNVTFRCDPISEHNRLYWYRQTLGQGPEFLTYFQNEAQLEKSRLLSDRFSAERPKGSFSTLEIQRTEQGDSAMYLCASSHRVAAGYTFGSGTRLTVV.

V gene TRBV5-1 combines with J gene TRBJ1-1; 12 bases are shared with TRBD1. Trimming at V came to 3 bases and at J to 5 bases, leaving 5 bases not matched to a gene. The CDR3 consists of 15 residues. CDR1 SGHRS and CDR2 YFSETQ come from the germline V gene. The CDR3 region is CASSSGTGGDTEAFF. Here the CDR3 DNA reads TGCGCCAGCAGCTCCGGGACAGGGGGCGATACTGAAGCTTTCTTT.

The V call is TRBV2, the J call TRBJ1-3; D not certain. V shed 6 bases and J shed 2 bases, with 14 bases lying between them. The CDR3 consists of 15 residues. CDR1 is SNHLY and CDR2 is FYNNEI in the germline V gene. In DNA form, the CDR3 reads TGTGCCAGCAGCGCGATGGCGGGTCCTGGAAACACCATATATTTT. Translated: CASSAMAGPGNTIYF.

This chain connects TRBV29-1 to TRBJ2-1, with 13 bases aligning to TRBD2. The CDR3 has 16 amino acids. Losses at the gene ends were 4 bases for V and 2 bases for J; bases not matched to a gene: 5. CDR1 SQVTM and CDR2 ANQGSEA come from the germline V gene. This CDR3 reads CSVAGLAGFPYNEQFF. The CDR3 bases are TGCAGCGTTGCGGGACTAGCGGGGTTTCCCTACAATGAGCAGTTCTTC.

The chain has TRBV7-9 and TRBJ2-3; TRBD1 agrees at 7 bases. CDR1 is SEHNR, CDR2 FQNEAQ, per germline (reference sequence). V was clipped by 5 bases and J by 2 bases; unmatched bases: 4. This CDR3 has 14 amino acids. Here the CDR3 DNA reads TGTGCCAGCAGCGCCGGGACAGCCACAGATACGCAGTATTTT. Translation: CASSAGTATDTQYF.

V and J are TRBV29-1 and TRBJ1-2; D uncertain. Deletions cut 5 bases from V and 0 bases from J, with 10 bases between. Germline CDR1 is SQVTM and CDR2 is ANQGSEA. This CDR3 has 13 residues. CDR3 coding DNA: TGCAGCGTTCGAGGTCAAGCTAACTATGGCTACACCTTC. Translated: CSVRGQANYGYTF.